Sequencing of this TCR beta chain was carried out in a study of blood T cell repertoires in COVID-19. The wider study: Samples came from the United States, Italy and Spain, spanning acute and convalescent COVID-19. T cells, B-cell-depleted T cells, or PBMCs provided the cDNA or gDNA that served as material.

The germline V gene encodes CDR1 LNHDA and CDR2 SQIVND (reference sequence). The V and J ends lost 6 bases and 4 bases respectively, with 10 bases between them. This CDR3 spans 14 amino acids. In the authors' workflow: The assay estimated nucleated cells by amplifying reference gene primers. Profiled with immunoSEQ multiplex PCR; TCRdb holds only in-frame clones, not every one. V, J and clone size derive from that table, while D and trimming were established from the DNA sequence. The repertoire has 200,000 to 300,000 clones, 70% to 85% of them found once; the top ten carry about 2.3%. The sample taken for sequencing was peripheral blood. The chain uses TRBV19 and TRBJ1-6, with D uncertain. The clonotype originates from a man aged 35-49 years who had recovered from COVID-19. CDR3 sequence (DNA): TGTGCCAGTAGAATCCGGGAATATAATTCACCCCTCCACTTT. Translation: CASRIREYNSPLHF.